This T cell receptor beta chain was retrieved from a study of technical replicates of blood from a handful of donors. V shed 5 bases and J 4 bases; nucleotides not matched to a gene: 5. The germline V gene has CDR1 MNHEY and CDR2 SVGAGI. The CDR3 is made up of 14 amino acids. Here immunoSEQ multiplex PCR was the method, and the copy in TCRdb shows in-frame clones only, minus some. Here the sample spans over 85,000 clones, approximately 96% being singletons. The TCR comes from a human donor in good health. The chain couples TRBV6-5 to TRBJ1-5, with 7 bases lining up with TRBD1. Sequencing was performed on T cells isolated from PBMCs. CDR3 in amino acids: CASSQTGPNQPQHF. The CDR3, as DNA: TGTGCCAGCAGTCAGACAGGGCCTAATCAGCCCCAGCATTTT.